These 11 T cell receptor beta chains originate from one sample sequenced in a study of Ad26.COV2.S vaccination and SARS-CoV-2 variants. Described treatment: 15 to 20 received Ad26.COV2.S at low or high dose, single or two shots; five or six received placebo; per-sample allocation not given. Sampling took place 63 days after the first vaccine or placebo injection. The assay was immunoSEQ multiplex PCR, and TCRdb's table has in-frame clones only and misses some. Here the sample spans about 680,000 clones, more than 80% being singletons. The sample consisted of peripheral blood, taken in a trial of Ad26.COV2.S vaccine versus placebo. Receptor source: a person aged 18-60 years who received the Ad26.COV2.S COVID-19 vaccine or a placebo.

The chain employs TRBV19 and TRBJ2-1, with D unresolved. CDR1 is LNHDA, CDR2 SQIVND, per germline (reference sequence). This CDR3 spans 17 amino acids. The V and J ends lost 0 bases and 0 bases respectively, with 12 bases between them. The CDR3 sequence is CASSIDPQGISYNEQFF. The CDR3 DNA sequence: TGTGCCAGTAGTATAGACCCCCAAGGGATCTCCTACAATGAGCAGTTCTTC. Full variable domain (outside the CDR3, taken from reference TRBV19 and TRBJ2-1): DGGITQSPKYLFRKEGQNVTLSCEQNLNHDAMYWYRQDPGQGLRLIYYSQIVNDFQKGDIAEGYSVSREKKESFPLTVTSAQKNPTAFYLCASSIDPQGISYNEQFFGPGTRLTVL.

The V call is TRBV2, the J call TRBJ1-2; TRBD1 agrees at 11 bases. J lost 8 bases, V lost 7 bases, and 6 bases had no gene match. The CDR3 covers 13 residues. The germline gives CDR1 SNHLY, CDR2 FYNNEI. The CDR3: CASTRTGGEGYTF. The CDR3 DNA is TGTGCCAGCACCAGGACAGGGGGCGAAGGCTACACCTTC.

Only one count was recorded for this clone. The chain carries TRBV7-6 and TRBJ2-1; 10 nucleotides line up with TRBD2. V lost 5 bases, J lost 7 bases, and 11 bases stayed unmatched. From germline, CDR1 is SGHVS and CDR2 FNYEAQ. The CDR3 covers 16 residues. The CDR3 sequence: CASSPGLADYLNEQFF. CDR3 sequence (DNA): TGTGCCAGCAGCCCCGGACTAGCGGATTACTTAAATGAGCAGTTCTTC.

This chain links TRBV24-1 with TRBJ1-2; D unclear. V lost 4 bases and J lost 4, with 9 bases in between. Germline CDR1 KGHDR, CDR2 SFDVKD. There are 13 residues in the CDR3. This CDR3 reads CATSDKTGYGYTF. The CDR3 DNA reads as TGTGCCACCAGTGACAAGACGGGCTATGGCTACACCTTC.

This clone appeared many times. J is TRBJ1-5 and V is TRBV15; weak D call: TRBD1 (5 bases). Trimming took 0 bases from V and 2 from J, leaving 14 bases between them. The CDR3 covers 17 residues. Germline values: CDR1 LNHNV, CDR2 YYDKDF (reference sequence). CDR3 residues: CATSRDSQGGGNQPQHF. The CDR3 region has the DNA TGTGCCACCAGCAGAGATTCCCAGGGAGGTGGCAATCAGCCCCAGCATTTT.

The V gene is TRBV6-5, the J gene TRBJ1-1, with 8 bases lining up with TRBD1. The germline CDR1 and CDR2 sequences are MNHEY and SVGAGI. V shed 6 bases and J 0 bases; nucleotides not matched to a gene: 3. This CDR3 spans 14 amino acids. The CDR3 DNA sequence: TGTGCCAGCAGGAGACAGGGGATGAACACTGAAGCTTTCTTT. Translating it yields CASRRQGMNTEAFF.

V gene TRBV25-1 combines with J gene TRBJ2-5; no reliable D call. V dropped 6 bases and J dropped 5 bases, with 10 bases sitting between them. The germline V gene has CDR1 MGHDK and CDR2 SYGVNS. The CDR3 has 12 residues. Here the CDR3 reads CASSRVRETQYF. CDR3 in DNA: TGTGCCAGCAGCCGGGTAAGGGAGACCCAGTACTTC.

Regarding this clone: Additional DNA sequences in this sample encode the identical CDR3. The chain is built from TRBV27 and TRBJ1-6, with D tentatively TRBD1 (5 bases). Germline CDR1 is MNHEY and CDR2 is SMNVEV (reference sequence). Trimming cost V 6 bases and J 1 base, with 10 bases left between them. This CDR3 has 15 amino acids. The CDR3 here is CASRSQGSYNSPLHF. DNA of the CDR3: TGTGCCAGCAGATCTCAGGGATCCTATAATTCACCCCTCCACTTT.

The chain uses TRBV7-2 and TRBJ2-5, with a weak D call TRBD2 (6 bases). The length of the CDR3 is 13 residues. CDR1 and CDR2 (germline): SGHTA, FQGNSA. The V end was cut by 6 bases, the J end by 5 bases, with 13 bases between. As DNA, the CDR3 is TGTGCCAGCAGTCCCCGTGGGAGGGAGACCCAGTACTTC. Translated, it gives CASSPRGRETQYF.

The genes are TRBV4-2 and TRBJ1-3; the D is unclear. V gave up 4 bases and J gave up 0 bases, with 7 bases separating them. Germline V gene sequence: CDR1 LGHNA, CDR2 YNFKEQ. This CDR3 is built from 14 residues. This CDR3 reads CASSPIFSGNTIYF. The CDR3 DNA is TGTGCCAGCAGCCCCATTTTCTCTGGAAACACCATATATTTT.

The chain joins TRBV27 to TRBJ2-7; 12 nucleotides match TRBD2. Unmatched junction bases numbered 6, after V lost 6 bases and J lost 3 bases. CDR1 is MNHEY, CDR2 SMNVEV, per germline (reference sequence). This CDR3 comprises 15 residues. The CDR3 nucleotides read TGTGCCAGCAGGAGACTAGCGGGAGTGGGCTACGAGCAGTACTTC. As protein: CASRRLAGVGYEQYF.